The sequence of this TCR beta chain was determined in a study of cytomegalovirus exposure and HLA in healthy donors (dated by TCRdb to the late 2010s). In the study overall: An earlier analysis of several hundred of the donors reported around 280 Gb of sequence data and 95 million to 140 million unique TCR beta sequences obtained from about 179 million T cells. Because of strong linkage in the cohort, roughly five DR-DQ haplotypes were treated as single units for association and clustering. All discovery cohort repertoires had been generated using a single sequencing platform. Both class I and class II loci were covered by HLA typing, at four-digit resolution. The study combined high-throughput TCR immunosequencing, statistical association of individual TCRs with disease status, and machine learning to predict cytomegalovirus infection status. A later analysis re-examined previously published TCR beta repertoires from roughly 720 donors and added high-resolution HLA genotyping to investigate patterns of TCR occurrence. A later genetic analysis took genome-wide SNP genotypes for about 55% of the 666 donors and used that subset as a discovery cohort. Rather than using new phenotypic data, the later analysis identified candidate immune exposures from TCR beta sequences and from how often those sequences occurred across donors. Using immunosequencing, the study profiled T cell repertoires from 666 subjects and related those repertoires to cytomegalovirus serostatus. In addition to the first cohort of around 670 subjects, a separate validation cohort of 130 or so different subjects was used. The aim of the study was to test whether cataloging public T cell receptors could identify signatures of past pathogen exposure. Across some 400 genotyped donors of the cohort, an average of about 200,000 unique TCR beta nucleotide sequences per donor were sequenced, and approximately 19% of those sequences were non-productive. The number of donors typed differed by locus, with 629-630 for A, B, C, DRB1 and DQB1, around 560 for DQA1, about 610 for DPA1, and approximately 470 for DPB1. An early release that covered approximately 600 HLA-typed donors contained around 330 gigabases of sequencing data and approximately 85 million unique TCR sequences. Of the 300 to 500 genotyped donors, 81% were placed in the genetic ancestry cluster associated with self-reported Caucasian donors. Donor age, sex, ethnicity and CMV serostatus were compiled alongside the repertoire data. In an earlier analysis of more than 550 of the donors, high-throughput TCR beta sequencing was used to judge whether each TCR beta V gene segment behaved as functional or pseudogenic.

The cohort consisted of approximately 670 healthy bone marrow donors. All cohort members were sampled while nominally healthy, although unrecorded immune exposures were likely present. The donor was CMV seronegative and was included in the group of 352 seronegative cohort members. A peripheral blood sample was provided by each donor, and peripheral blood mononuclear cells were used for TCR beta sequencing. The Qiagen DNeasy Blood Extraction Kit was used to extract genomic DNA from the blood cell samples. As encoded in the germline V gene, CDR1 is SGHTA while CDR2 is FQGTGA. The junction carries 17 bases between V and J, which are trimmed by 6 bases and 2 bases respectively. The CDR3, cysteine through phenylalanine, is 16 amino acids long. Left in the record is the CDR3 DNA by itself, 48 bases read in frame from the first base. To prepare the library, the immunoSEQ multiplex PCR assay was applied. For the multiplex PCR, a mixture combining 60 forward primers for TCR Vbeta segments and 13 reverse primers for TCR Jbeta segments was used. The CDR3 region of rearranged TCR beta genes was amplified from genomic DNA with a multiplex PCR assay. The amplified TCR beta libraries were sequenced on the Illumina HiSeq System as 87-base-pair reads. The paper's data handling went like this. Across the 700 or so repertoires, a later analysis counted some 80 million unique TCR beta chains, 9.5 million to 12 million of which were shared by at least two donors. A nearest-neighbor algorithm error-corrected the raw reads and collapsed the reads into unique sequences, merging closely related sequences to remove PCR and sequencing errors. CDR3 sequences were aligned to IMGT reference sequences to assign V, D and J gene segments. For a sequence to be retained, at least a six-nucleotide match to both a V gene segment and a J gene segment was required. Rearrangements were called productive when the CDR3 lacked stop codons and stayed in frame with V and J; all others were non-productive. Following IMGT convention, CDR3 was defined as the stretch from the second conserved V-encoded cysteine to the conserved J-encoded phenylalanine. The earlier analysis of roughly 590 of the donors excluded sequences that lacked an unambiguous match to a single V gene segment. An earlier analysis of under 750 of the donors called V segments functional above 56.7% productive rearrangements and segregating when the between-donor standard deviation exceeded 5%. A statistical classification framework was developed to diagnose cytomegalovirus status using the catalog of TCR beta chain sequences. V and J gene assignment, in a later analysis, came from comparing TCR nucleotide sequences with IMGT/GENE-DB human TR gene sequences. The TCRdist pipeline was used in a later analysis to assign CDR3 sequences and most-parsimonious VDJ recombination scenarios. In a later analysis, each TCR beta chain was defined by its CDR3 amino acid sequence together with its V-gene family, and reads lacking a unique V-gene family were excluded. In a later analysis, around 650 highly shared, low-generation-probability nucleotide sequences were removed to address suspected cross-contamination and a sequencing artifact. In a later analysis, a clonal expansion index was calculated for each public chain from normalized within-repertoire ranks of inferred template counts. In a later analysis, generation probabilities were computed using a VDJ recombination model fitted to out-of-frame rearrangements, and the results were checked against IGoR. In a later analysis, hypergeometric tests were used to score TCR-TCR, TCR-HLA and TCR-CMV co-occurrence, with a repertoire-size bias correction applied to TCR pairs. False discovery rates were estimated in a later analysis by permuting HLA or CMV assignments 20 times. In a later analysis, co-occurring TCRs were grouped with DBSCAN, and TCRdist sequence similarity was added when clustering was performed within HLA-allele-positive subsets. Repertoires with fewer than 30,000 or more than 120,000 public chains were left out of co-occurrence clustering, as were about 5 repertoires with anomalous nucleotide sharing. TCRdb provides this immuneACCESS table in a form limited to in-frame rearrangements. Some clones are lacking; in checked studies, under half of them reflect an unresolved V gene, and why the rest are absent is not known. V, J and clone size are taken as reported in that table, and D and trimming were inferred from the DNA itself. The sample table shows some 150,000 clones, and more than 80% are seen once. The biggest ten clones account for less than 15% of the sample.

Study-wide findings and limitations: Because counts were too low, 15 to 20 rarely observed V segments, including chromosome 9 orphons, were left out of the earlier analysis of some 600 of the donors. A later analysis found that HLA-associated TCR beta chains were more clonally expanded and had lower generation probabilities than equally common non-associated chains. According to a later analysis, parvovirus B19, influenza, CMV and Epstein-Barr virus appeared linked to several top co-occurrence clusters. In an earlier analysis of approximately 590 of the donors, most TCR beta V segments were observed in productive rearrangements about 87% or about 30% of the time, broadly matching IMGT annotations. A cluster of highly shared sequence variants was judged likely to represent a technical artifact of the sequencing pipeline. Because HLA typing was unavailable for some donors at each locus, only the typed subset was used in association tests. A further reported finding was that TCR beta sequences accurately predicted the HLA-A and HLA-B alleles for most subjects in the first cohort. Strong co-occurrence of HLA alleles, especially DR and DQ, made assigning TCR associations to individual alleles difficult. In both the original and validation cohorts, the classifier was reported to diagnose cytomegalovirus status with high specificity and sensitivity. According to the authors, the approach could potentially be generalized to other disease states and immunological phenotypes. The study listed 170 or so TCR beta chains as associated with cytomegalovirus. According to a later analysis, most CMV-associated TCR beta chains appeared to be HLA-restricted, and the HLA associations seemed to be driven largely by CMV exposure. For the cohort, immune exposure information was limited to CMV serostatus. Across donors, most TCR sequences were observed very rarely, whereas some public TCRs were present in many individuals. The 87-base-pair reads could not distinguish some IMGT-functional V segments, including TRBV6-2 and TRBV6-3, so those segments were excluded. A few of the identified cytomegalovirus-associated TCR beta chains were confirmed in vitro to be specific for cytomegalovirus antigens. A later genetic analysis reported fewer N-insertions in productive TCRs among donors in an Asian-associated ancestry cluster than the roughly 700-donor mean. At a false discovery rate of 0.05, a later analysis linked some 17,000 TCR beta sequences to specific HLA alleles. Linkage disequilibrium might explain the correlated functional status among segregating V segments, but an unknown experimental factor could not be excluded. Sequencing depth was assumed to be roughly uniform across donors in the presence/absence analyses, though that assumption may not hold. An association between a missense DCLRE1C variant and V-gene and J-gene trimming of TCR beta chains was found in a later genetic analysis and replicated in an independent cohort. In this cohort, only TCR beta chains were sequenced, and detectable features were limited by the absence of alpha or paired-chain data. A later analysis found that TCR association rates varied across HLA loci, with DRB1 alleles showing the most associated TCRs and HLA-C alleles the fewest.

About this clone: Its specific antigen is unknown. The record has no base qualities; no much larger clone is one base away.

The receptor was derived from a woman aged 45-65 years in good health and CMV-seronegative. The rearranged chain carries TRBV7-3 and TRBJ2-1; TRBD1 could be the D gene, as 6 bases match. The sequencing sample was made of PBMCs. The CDR3 in this case is CASRHTPRGPYNEQFF. The nucleotide sequence reads as follows: TGTGCCAGCAGACACACCCCCAGGGGCCCCTACAATGAGCAGTTCTTC.